The 9 T cell receptor beta chains reported below all come from one sample, sequenced in a study of siplizumab effects on memory and regulatory T cells (dated by TCRdb to between 2017 and 2020). The protocol used for the library was the immunoSEQ multiplex PCR assay. TCRdb's version of the immuneACCESS table is confined to in-frame rearrangements and falls short of the full clone set. An unresolved V gene accounts for under half of the shortfall where checked; the remainder is of unknown origin. The sample data list some 100,000 clones, and around 97% of these were observed just once. Around 0.03% of the sample is taken by the ten largest. The source material was naive CD4+ T cells sorted from blood. The sample's cell subset or site, from its label and the paper: unstimulated naive T cells. The receptors come from a human donor in good health.

The gene calls are TRBV19 and TRBJ2-3; 9 bases line up with TRBD1. J was trimmed by 6 bases and V by 3 bases; bases with no gene match: 10. The germline V gene encodes CDR1 LNHDA and CDR2 SQIVND (reference sequence). The CDR3 sequence is 16 residues long. This chain's CDR3 is CASSMGTGGFRDTQYF. CDR3 nucleotide sequence: TGTGCCAGTAGTATGGGCACAGGGGGCTTTAGGGATACGCAGTATTTT.

The rearrangement links TRBV7-9 to TRBJ1-2; D is ambiguous. Germline V gene lookup returns CDR1 SEHNR and CDR2 FQNEAQ (reference sequence). Trimming stripped 3 bases from V and 3 bases from J, with 8 bases between. The CDR3 covers 13 residues. The CDR3 DNA reads TGTGCCAGCAGCTTTGGGCCAGACTATGGCTACACCTTC. Amino acids: CASSFGPDYGYTF.

V gene TRBV7-9 combines with J gene TRBJ2-5; 9 bases agree with TRBD1. TRBJ2-7 matches the DNA end more closely, so the J call is doubtful. This CDR3 has 14 residues. Per germline, CDR1 SEHNR and CDR2 FQNEAQ (reference sequence). The CDR3 here is CASSPRDRAYEQYF. CDR3 sequence (DNA): TGTGCCAGCAGCCCCCGGGACAGGGCCTACGAGCAGTACTTC.

The CDR3 is CASSLVGHTNEKLFF. In DNA, the CDR3 is TGTGCCAGCAGCTTAGTGGGACACACTAATGAAAAACTGTTTTTT. The rearrangement uses TRBV7-2 and TRBJ1-4; D perhaps matches TRBD1 (6 bases). Trimming took off 1 base at V and 2 bases at J, with 8 bases between the two ends. The CDR3 spans 15 residues. Germline CDR1 SGHTA, CDR2 FQGNSA.

The chain joins TRBV5-1 to TRBJ2-1, with 9 bases identical to TRBD1. The CDR3 loop spans 16 amino acids. CDR1 is SGHRS, CDR2 YFSETQ, per germline. V was pared by 0 bases and J by 6 bases, with 7 bases of the junction left unmatched. This CDR3 reads CASSLATGQGFNEQFF. CDR3 nucleotides: TGCGCCAGCAGCTTGGCCACAGGACAGGGGTTCAATGAGCAGTTCTTC. Using reference TRBV5-1 and TRBJ2-1 for the parts outside the CDR3, the full variable domain is KAGVTQTPRYLIKTRGQQVTLSCSPISGHRSVSWYQQTPGQGLQFLFEYFSETQRNKGNFPGRFSGRQFSNSRSEMNVSTLELGDSALYLCASSLATGQGFNEQFFGPGTRLTVL.

V and J are TRBV6-5 and TRBJ2-1; D uncertain. Germline CDR1 and CDR2: MNHEY and SVGAGI. Trimming left V 4 bases short and J 12 bases short, with 10 bases between. The CDR3 covers 11 residues. CDR3: CASSSRHGQFF. In DNA, the CDR3 is TGTGCCAGCAGTTCCCGCCACGGGCAGTTCTTC.

The V call is TRBV27, the J call TRBJ1-1; D uncertain. Germline lookup yields CDR1 MNHEY and CDR2 SMNVEV (reference sequence). The CDR3 is made up of 15 amino acids. V lost 2 bases, J lost 0 bases, and 10 bases lay in between. The DNA for the CDR3 is TGTGCCAGCAGTTTAATGGCTTTGATGAACACTGAAGCTTTCTTT. Translated, it gives CASSLMALMNTEAFF.

The CDR3 DNA reads TGTGCCAGCAGTTATCAGCGGGGGCCGTACAATGAGCAGTTCTTC. Amino acids: CASSYQRGPYNEQFF. The V gene is TRBV6-5, the J gene TRBJ2-1, with 8 bases aligning to TRBD2. CDR3 length: 15 residues. Germline CDR1 is MNHEY and CDR2 is SVGAGI. J lost 4 bases, V lost 3 bases, and 5 bases had no gene match.

A single count supports this clone. J is TRBJ1-1 and V is TRBV7-2; no firm D call. Trimming removed 2 bases at V and 0 bases at J, with 13 bases between. CDR1 is SGHTA, CDR2 FQGNSA, per germline. The CDR3 is 16 residues long. DNA for the CDR3: TGTGCCAGCAGCTTACTACGCACGGGCCTGAACACTGAAGCTTTCTTT. Protein sequence: CASSLLRTGLNTEAFF.